The rows below give T cell receptor beta chains drawn from one sample of a study of blood T cell repertoires in COVID-19. Only in-frame clones appear in the TCRdb table, and some are missing; sequencing was by immunoSEQ multiplex PCR. The sample lists about 170,000 clones, around 84% occurring once. The sample was peripheral blood. These receptors all come from a woman aged 80 or older with COVID-19, enrolled during active disease. CDR3s include the opening cysteine and the closing phenylalanine or tryptophan. The order of the fields is V gene, clone size, D gene, J gene, CDR3 protein, CDR3 DNA. A D gene is named only where the DNA matches it firmly. Expanded clones get a size class; other rows say once, few or many, or leave the size out.

v_gene: TRBV5-1
abundance: .
d_gene: TRBD2
j_gene: TRBJ2-1
CDR3aa: CASSPQYGGGYNEQFF
CDR3nt: TGCGCCAGCAGCCCCCAGTATGGCGGGGGGTACAATGAGCAGTTCTTC

v_gene: TRBV2
abundance: .
d_gene: TRBD1
j_gene: TRBJ2-7
CDR3aa: CASRAGQGLDEQYF
CDR3nt: TGTGCCAGCAGGGCTGGACAGGGTCTCGACGAGCAGTACTTC

v_gene: TRBV29-1
abundance: .
d_gene: TRBD1
j_gene: TRBJ1-1
CDR3aa: CSARDSNTEAFF
CDR3nt: TGCAGCGCCCGGGACAGCAACACTGAAGCTTTCTTT

v_gene: TRBV6-2/TRBV6-3
abundance: .
d_gene: TRBD1
j_gene: TRBJ2-6
CDR3aa: CASSRDSKNSGANVLTF
CDR3nt: TGTGCCAGCAGTAGGGACAGTAAAAACTCTGGGGCCAACGTCCTGACTTTC

v_gene: TRBV7-8
abundance: .
d_gene: .
j_gene: TRBJ1-2
CDR3aa: CASSLYPNYGYTF
CDR3nt: TGTGCCAGCAGCTTATATCCCAACTATGGCTACACCTTC

v_gene: TRBV5-8
abundance: .
d_gene: .
j_gene: TRBJ1-4
CDR3aa: CASSESGGRYATNEKLFF
CDR3nt: TGTGCCAGCAGCGAGAGCGGGGGCCGTTATGCAACTAATGAAAAACTGTTTTTT

v_gene: TRBV21-1
abundance: .
d_gene: .
j_gene: TRBJ2-7
CDR3aa: CASNGDRKYEQYF
CDR3nt: TGTGCCAGCAACGGGGACAGGAAATACGAGCAGTACTTC

v_gene: TRBV2
abundance: few
d_gene: .
j_gene: TRBJ1-5
CDR3aa: CASSEQRRVNQPQHF
CDR3nt: TGTGCCAGCAGTGAGCAACGGCGGGTAAATCAGCCCCAGCATTTT

v_gene: TRBV6-5
abundance: .
d_gene: .
j_gene: TRBJ2-3
CDR3aa: CATRQAGGPDTQYF
CDR3nt: TGTGCCACCCGCCAAGCCGGAGGACCAGATACGCAGTATTTT

v_gene: TRBV23-1
abundance: once
d_gene: TRBD1
j_gene: TRBJ2-7
CDR3aa: CASSPRQGYEQYF
CDR3nt: TGCGCCAGCAGCCCGAGACAGGGCTACGAGCAGTACTTC

v_gene: TRBV29-1
abundance: .
d_gene: TRBD1
j_gene: TRBJ1-1
CDR3aa: CSADPTGAVRAFF
CDR3nt: TGCAGCGCGGACCCGACAGGGGCGGTTCGGGCTTTCTTT

v_gene: TRBV28
abundance: few
d_gene: .
j_gene: TRBJ2-1
CDR3aa: CASSLSRQFLTPQFF
CDR3nt: TGTGCCAGCAGTTTGAGTCGACAGTTCCTGACCCCGCAGTTCTTC

v_gene: TRBV5-6
abundance: .
d_gene: .
j_gene: TRBJ1-2
CDR3aa: CATLRGGRPNYGYTF
CDR3nt: TGTGCCACCCTCCGTGGAGGGCGCCCTAACTATGGCTACACCTTC

v_gene: TRBV6-5
abundance: few
d_gene: .
j_gene: TRBJ1-2
CDR3aa: CASSYSSGRQTGYTF
CDR3nt: TGTGCCAGCAGTTACTCGTCAGGGCGCCAGACCGGCTACACCTTC

v_gene: TRBV6-5
abundance: .
d_gene: .
j_gene: TRBJ1-1
CDR3aa: CASSYSGGYEAFF
CDR3nt: TGTGCCAGCAGTTACTCTGGGGGCTATGAAGCTTTCTTT

v_gene: TRBV2
abundance: .
d_gene: .
j_gene: TRBJ2-1
CDR3aa: CASSVNELAHEQFF
CDR3nt: TGTGCCAGCAGTGTTAATGAATTAGCCCATGAGCAGTTCTTC

v_gene: TRBV7-2
abundance: .
d_gene: .
j_gene: TRBJ1-5
CDR3aa: CASSLFWGQNNNQPQHF
CDR3nt: TGTGCCAGCAGCTTGTTCTGGGGCCAAAATAACAATCAGCCCCAGCATTTT

v_gene: TRBV7-3
abundance: .
d_gene: .
j_gene: TRBJ2-1
CDR3aa: CASSGDKSSYNEQFF
CDR3nt: TGTGCCAGCAGCGGCGACAAGAGCTCCTACAATGAGCAGTTCTTC

v_gene: TRBV4-3
abundance: .
d_gene: .
j_gene: TRBJ2-1
CDR3aa: CASSQGETTEKFF
CDR3nt: TGCGCCAGCAGCCAAGGGGAGACAACCGAGAAGTTCTTC

v_gene: TRBV19
abundance: .
d_gene: TRBD1
j_gene: TRBJ1-2
CDR3aa: CASSPRDRVRNGYTF
CDR3nt: TGTGCCAGTAGTCCCCGGGACAGGGTGCGGAATGGCTACACCTTC

v_gene: TRBV5-1
abundance: .
d_gene: TRBD2
j_gene: TRBJ2-2
CDR3aa: CASSRDAGGTGELFF
CDR3nt: TGCGCCAGCAGCCGTGACGCGGGGGGCACCGGGGAGCTGTTTTTT

v_gene: TRBV9
abundance: .
d_gene: .
j_gene: TRBJ1-1
CDR3aa: CASSATPGTEAFF
CDR3nt: TGTGCCAGCAGCGCTACCCCTGGCACTGAAGCTTTCTTT

v_gene: TRBV28
abundance: .
d_gene: TRBD2
j_gene: TRBJ2-2
CDR3aa: CASSFWAGGLSSTGELFF
CDR3nt: TGTGCCAGCAGTTTCTGGGCGGGAGGGCTATCTAGCACCGGGGAGCTGTTTTTT

v_gene: TRBV13
abundance: once
d_gene: TRBD1
j_gene: TRBJ2-7
CDR3aa: CASSLGTGQGNEQYF
CDR3nt: TGTGCCAGCAGCTTAGGAACGGGACAGGGGAACGAGCAGTACTTC

v_gene: TRBV5-1
abundance: .
d_gene: .
j_gene: TRBJ1-1
CDR3aa: CASSLDGAGEAFF
CDR3nt: TGCGCCAGCAGCTTGGATGGGGCGGGAGAAGCTTTCTTT

v_gene: TRBV6-5
abundance: .
d_gene: .
j_gene: TRBJ2-3
CDR3aa: CASSYVNTDTQYF
CDR3nt: TGTGCCAGCAGTTACGTAAACACAGATACGCAGTATTTT

v_gene: TRBV19
abundance: .
d_gene: TRBD2
j_gene: TRBJ2-1
CDR3aa: CADSRTSVNEQFF
CDR3nt: TGTGCCGATTCAAGGACTAGCGTGAATGAGCAGTTCTTC

v_gene: TRBV28
abundance: .
d_gene: TRBD1
j_gene: TRBJ1-1
CDR3aa: CATTLRGQRYAIAFF
CDR3nt: TGTGCCACAACCCTCCGGGGACAGAGATACGCCATAGCTTTCTTT

v_gene: TRBV29-1
abundance: .
d_gene: TRBD1
j_gene: TRBJ1-4
CDR3aa: CSVGTGEKLFF
CDR3nt: TGCAGCGTTGGGACAGGCGAAAAACTGTTTTTT

v_gene: TRBV19
abundance: .
d_gene: .
j_gene: TRBJ2-3
CDR3aa: CASKAGHSTDTQYF
CDR3nt: TGTGCCAGTAAGGCAGGACATAGCACAGATACGCAGTATTTT

v_gene: TRBV19
abundance: once
d_gene: TRBD1
j_gene: TRBJ2-1
CDR3aa: CASRTTGGSYNEQFF
CDR3nt: TGTGCCAGTAGGACGACAGGGGGTTCCTACAATGAGCAGTTCTTC

v_gene: TRBV7-2
abundance: .
d_gene: TRBD1
j_gene: TRBJ2-7
CDR3aa: CASTLPGQGAFYEQYF
CDR3nt: TGTGCCAGCACCCTCCCGGGACAGGGGGCATTCTACGAGCAGTACTTC

v_gene: TRBV13
abundance: .
d_gene: TRBD1
j_gene: TRBJ1-4
CDR3aa: CASSRTGMSEKLFF
CDR3nt: TGTGCCAGCAGCCGGACAGGGATGAGTGAAAAACTGTTTTTT

v_gene: TRBV27
abundance: .
d_gene: .
j_gene: TRBJ1-3
CDR3aa: CASSPLTGRAAGNTIYF
CDR3nt: TGTGCCAGCAGTCCCCTTACAGGGCGAGCGGCGGGAAACACCATATATTTT

v_gene: TRBV28
abundance: .
d_gene: TRBD2
j_gene: TRBJ2-3
CDR3aa: CASSPSGTSGSTDTQYF
CDR3nt: TGTGCCAGCAGTCCTTCCGGGACTAGCGGATCCACAGATACGCAGTATTTT

v_gene: TRBV10-3
abundance: once
d_gene: TRBD2
j_gene: TRBJ2-5
CDR3aa: CAISTSGSQETQYF
CDR3nt: TGTGCCATCAGCACTAGCGGGTCCCAAGAGACCCAGTACTTC

v_gene: TRBV11-1
abundance: once
d_gene: .
j_gene: TRBJ1-4
CDR3aa: CASSFARGEKLFF
CDR3nt: TGTGCCAGCAGTTTTGCCAGGGGTGAAAAACTGTTTTTT

v_gene: TRBV14
abundance: .
d_gene: TRBD2
j_gene: TRBJ2-4
CDR3aa: CASSQEPSASGRARDYIQYF
CDR3nt: TGTGCCAGCAGCCAGGAACCGAGCGCCAGCGGGAGGGCCCGGGATTACATTCAGTACTTC

v_gene: TRBV28
abundance: once
d_gene: .
j_gene: TRBJ2-7
CDR3aa: CASTRVPGDREQYF
CDR3nt: TGTGCCAGCACCCGAGTCCCAGGGGATCGCGAGCAGTACTTC

v_gene: TRBV19
abundance: once
d_gene: TRBD2
j_gene: TRBJ2-7
CDR3aa: CASSTGGIIHEQYF
CDR3nt: TGTGCCAGTAGTACGGGGGGGATTATCCACGAGCAGTACTTC

v_gene: TRBV9
abundance: .
d_gene: .
j_gene: TRBJ1-6
CDR3aa: CASSLARDNSPLHF
CDR3nt: TGTGCCAGCAGCTTAGCCAGGGATAATTCACCCCTCCACTTT

v_gene: TRBV7-9
abundance: once
d_gene: .
j_gene: TRBJ2-7
CDR3aa: CASSFELSYEQYF
CDR3nt: TGTGCCAGCAGCTTCGAGTTATCCTACGAGCAGTACTTC

v_gene: TRBV5-1
abundance: .
d_gene: .
j_gene: TRBJ1-1
CDR3aa: CASSGFTGLNTEAFF
CDR3nt: TGCGCCAGCAGCGGTTTTACAGGCTTGAACACTGAAGCTTTCTTT

v_gene: TRBV5-5
abundance: .
d_gene: TRBD2
j_gene: TRBJ2-3
CDR3aa: CASSTRTSLFADTQYF
CDR3nt: TGTGCCAGCAGCACACGGACTAGCCTGTTCGCAGATACGCAGTATTTT

v_gene: TRBV5-5
abundance: .
d_gene: TRBD1
j_gene: TRBJ2-7
CDR3aa: CASTPHATGSSYEQYF
CDR3nt: TGTGCCAGCACTCCTCATGCGACAGGGAGCTCCTACGAGCAGTACTTC

v_gene: TRBV18
abundance: .
d_gene: TRBD2
j_gene: TRBJ2-1
CDR3aa: CASSPGTSGSYNEQFF
CDR3nt: TGTGCCAGCTCACCCGGGACTAGCGGGAGTTACAATGAGCAGTTCTTC

v_gene: TRBV20-1
abundance: .
d_gene: .
j_gene: TRBJ2-7
CDR3aa: CSASIGGEQYF
CDR3nt: TGCAGTGCTAGTATAGGGGGCGAGCAGTACTTC

v_gene: TRBV9
abundance: .
d_gene: TRBD1
j_gene: TRBJ2-5
CDR3aa: CASSVGQGRETQYF
CDR3nt: TGTGCCAGCAGCGTCGGACAGGGCCGAGAGACCCAGTACTTC

v_gene: TRBV6-5
abundance: .
d_gene: .
j_gene: TRBJ2-2
CDR3aa: CASSPKHTGELFF
CDR3nt: TGTGCCAGCAGCCCCAAGCACACCGGGGAGCTGTTTTTT

v_gene: TRBV6-5
abundance: .
d_gene: TRBD1
j_gene: TRBJ2-7
CDR3aa: CASSYSGTGIYEQYF
CDR3nt: TGTGCCAGCAGTTACTCCGGGACAGGTATCTACGAGCAGTACTTC

v_gene: TRBV5-1
abundance: .
d_gene: TRBD2
j_gene: TRBJ2-3
CDR3aa: CASSSGLAGADTQYF
CDR3nt: TGCGCCAGCAGCTCCGGACTAGCGGGAGCAGATACGCAGTATTTT

v_gene: TRBV12-3/TRBV12-4
abundance: .
d_gene: .
j_gene: TRBJ2-1
CDR3aa: CASSLIYNEQFF
CDR3nt: TGTGCCAGCAGTTTAATATACAATGAGCAGTTCTTC

v_gene: TRBV7-9
abundance: .
d_gene: TRBD1
j_gene: TRBJ1-1
CDR3aa: CASSLTGGGSTEAFF
CDR3nt: TGTGCCAGCAGCTTGACAGGGGGTGGGAGCACTGAAGCTTTCTTT

v_gene: TRBV2
abundance: .
d_gene: .
j_gene: TRBJ2-5
CDR3aa: CASSPDSFQETQYF
CDR3nt: TGTGCCAGCAGCCCGGACAGTTTTCAAGAGACCCAGTACTTC

v_gene: TRBV28
abundance: .
d_gene: .
j_gene: TRBJ1-5
CDR3aa: CASSKRGNQPQHF
CDR3nt: TGTGCCAGCAGCAAAAGAGGGAATCAGCCCCAGCATTTT